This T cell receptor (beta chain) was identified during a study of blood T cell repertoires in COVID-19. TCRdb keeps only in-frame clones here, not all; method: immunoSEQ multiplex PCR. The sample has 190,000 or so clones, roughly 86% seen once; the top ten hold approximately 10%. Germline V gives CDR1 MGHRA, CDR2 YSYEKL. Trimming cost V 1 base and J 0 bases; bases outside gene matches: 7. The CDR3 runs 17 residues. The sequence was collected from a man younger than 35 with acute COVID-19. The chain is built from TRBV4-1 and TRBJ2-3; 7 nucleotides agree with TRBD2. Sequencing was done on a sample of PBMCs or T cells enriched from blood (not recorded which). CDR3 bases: TGCGCCAGCAGCCAAGTTCTAGCGGAGGCTAGCACAGATACGCAGTATTTT. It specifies CASSQVLAEASTDTQYF.